The 6 T cell receptor beta chains below come from one sample, sequenced in a study of T cell responses to AZD1222 COVID-19 vaccine. The protocol was immunoSEQ multiplex PCR, while the TCRdb copy is restricted to in-frame clones and leaves out a portion. Of over 130,000 clones listed, about 93% are singletons. The specimen comprised peripheral blood, sampled on day 0 of AZD1222 vaccination. The receptors shown here come from an adult in good health.

This clone has more than one count but fewer than ten. V and J are TRBV4-3 and TRBJ2-2; TRBD1 aligns across 7 bases. There are 18 residues in the CDR3. Germline values: CDR1 LGHNA, CDR2 YSLEER. The trim removed 2 bases at V and 5 bases at J, leaving 14 bases unmatched. CDR3 nucleotides: TGCGCCAGCAGCCAAAACATTCCGGGACAGAGTATGACCGGGGAGCTGTTTTTT. Amino acids: CASSQNIPGQSMTGELFF.

The sample holds one count of this clone. The rearrangement links TRBV5-6 to TRBJ2-7; TRBD2 matches 11 bases. The CDR3 is 17 amino acids. Germline CDR1 is SGHDT and CDR2 is YYEEEE. V gave up 0 bases and J gave up 1 base; unmatched junction bases: 6. Here the CDR3 DNA reads TGTGCCAGCAGCTTGGAACTAGCGGGAGTCAATTCCTACGAGCAGTACGTC. Translation: CASSLELAGVNSYEQYV.

This CDR3 reads CASSLVQGETQYF. CDR3 coding DNA: TGTGCCAGCAGCTTGGTGCAGGGGGAGACCCAGTACTTC. This chain links TRBV5-6 with TRBJ2-5, with D possibly matching TRBD1 (6 bases). The germline gives CDR1 SGHDT, CDR2 YYEEEE. The CDR3 is 13 residues long. V was pared by 0 bases and J by 5 bases, with 8 bases between.

V gene TRBV6-4 combines with J gene TRBJ2-1, with 7 bases that match TRBD2. The CDR3 is 16 residues long. V lost 3 bases to trimming and J lost 10 bases; unmatched junction nucleotides: 15. CDR1 is MRHNA and CDR2 is SNTAGT in the germline V gene. The CDR3 sequence is CASSEAGASTVEEQFF. Written as DNA, the CDR3 is TGTGCCAGCAGTGAGGCGGGAGCCTCAACAGTTGAAGAGCAGTTCTTC.

This clone was seen only a few times. The V gene is TRBV5-1, the J gene TRBJ2-3; D is possibly TRBD2 (6 bases). Trimming removed 6 bases at V and 6 bases at J, with 29 bases between. This CDR3 spans 18 amino acids. In germline, CDR1 is SGHRS, CDR2 YFSETQ. CDR3 sequence: CASTPRLRDRNGGDTQYF. The CDR3 coding sequence is TGCGCCAGCACCCCCCGGTTGCGGGACCGAAACGGTGGGGATACGCAGTATTTT.

V and J are TRBV25-1 and TRBJ1-2; TRBD1 matches 8 bases. The J segment lost 6 bases and the V segment lost 3 bases, leaving 3 bases of the junction unmatched. Germline V CDR1 and CDR2: MGHDK, SYGVNS. CDR3 length: 13 amino acids. The CDR3 loop reads CASSDIRGHGYTF. The DNA for the CDR3 is TGTGCCAGCAGTGATATCAGGGGGCATGGCTACACCTTC.